The T cell receptor beta chain under discussion was sequenced for a study of Graves' ophthalmopathy and Graves' hyperthyroidism. Beta-chain TCR CDR3 regions were amplified from RNA transcripts. The authors performed first-round RT-PCR with HTBI primers and then a second-round multiplex PCR. TCRdb passed the multiplex PCR reads through MiXCR, listing each CDR3 protein once. This repertoire shows a few hundred thousand distinct CDR3 sequences, approximately 35% found once; its top ten account for around 4%. In its sample, this clonotype was seen many times. Material for sequencing was peripheral blood or thyroid tissue (not recorded which). This TCR came from an adult man with Graves' hyperthyroidism.

The CDR3 loop reads CSARDTGTPYEQYF. The CDR3 DNA reads as TGCAGTGCTAGAGATACAGGGACGCCCTACGAGCAGTACTTC. This chain uses TRBV20-1 with TRBJ2-7; D perhaps matches TRBD1 (6 bases). Trimming shortened V by 0 bases and J by 2 bases, and 11 bases separated the two germline ends. The CDR3 sequence is 14 residues long. The germline gives CDR1 DFQATT, CDR2 SNEGSKA (reference sequence).